This TCR beta chain was sequenced in a study of PD-1 blockade in classical Hodgkin lymphoma. Measured with immunoSEQ multiplex PCR; TCRdb has only the in-frame clones, and not every one. In the table there are about 27,000 clones, about 78% of which are singletons. Every one of the patients relapsed after autologous stem cell transplantation (brentuximab vedotin exposure was variable). This CDR3 spans 17 amino acids. Germline V gives CDR1 LGHNA, CDR2 YSLEER. The junction had 5 bases not matched to a gene; V was cut back by 0 bases and J by 2 bases. The rearrangement links TRBV4-3 to TRBJ2-4; 9 nucleotides match TRBD2. This material consisted of peripheral blood mononuclear cells (PBMCs), taken before the second cycle of nivolumab. This receptor was identified in a human donor with classical Hodgkin lymphoma. CDR3 region: CASSQDLASGTKNIQYF. The CDR3 coding sequence is TGCGCCAGCAGCCAAGATTTGGCTAGCGGGACCAAAAACATTCAGTACTTC.